This T cell receptor beta chain was observed in a study of blood T cells in healthy people across ages. Overall study: The template switching approach captured approximately one barcoded beta molecule for every two T cells. Study results and caveats: While age rose, TCR beta diversity per million T cells dropped in a roughly linear way.

This clonotype has more than one count but fewer than ten. Antigen: not known. The CDR3 consists of 17 residues. The V gene's germline CDR1 is KGHSH and CDR2 LQKENI. Next came a second PCR, run for about 6 to 12 cycles, which used a sample-barcoded 5' primer along with a J-beta primer mix. TCRdb redid the calling of the 5' RACE reads with MiXCR, one entry per CDR3 protein. The data hold nearly 800,000 distinct CDR3 sequences, with 56% observed a single time. The TCR sequence derives from a man aged 40-50 years in good health. This chain links TRBV18 with TRBJ2-7; 9 bases are shared with TRBD1. The DNA end is a closer match to TRBJ2-5, so the J assignment may be wrong. Input material: blood. The CDR3 sequence is CASSPPVPGQGAQTQYF. The CDR3 DNA sequence: TGTGCCAGCTCACCACCGGTCCCGGGACAGGGCGCGCAGACCCAGTACTTC.